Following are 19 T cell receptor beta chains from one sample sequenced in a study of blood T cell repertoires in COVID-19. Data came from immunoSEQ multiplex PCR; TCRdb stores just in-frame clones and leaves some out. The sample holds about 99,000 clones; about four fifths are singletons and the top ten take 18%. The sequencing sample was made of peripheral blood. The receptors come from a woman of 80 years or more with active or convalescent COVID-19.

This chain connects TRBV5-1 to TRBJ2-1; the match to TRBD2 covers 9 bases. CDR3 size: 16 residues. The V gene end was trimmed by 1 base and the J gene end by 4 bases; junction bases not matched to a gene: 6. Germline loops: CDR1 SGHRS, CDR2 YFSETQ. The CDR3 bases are TGCGCCAGCAGCTTGTTCCCAGCGGGAGGTTACAATGAGCAGTTCTTC. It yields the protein CASSLFPAGGYNEQFF.

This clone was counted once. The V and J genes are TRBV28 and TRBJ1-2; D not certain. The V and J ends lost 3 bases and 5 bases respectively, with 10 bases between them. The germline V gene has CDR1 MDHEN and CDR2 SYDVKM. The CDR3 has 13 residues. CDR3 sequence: CASSLMGIYGYTF. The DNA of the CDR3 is TGTGCCAGCAGTTTGATGGGCATTTATGGCTACACCTTC.

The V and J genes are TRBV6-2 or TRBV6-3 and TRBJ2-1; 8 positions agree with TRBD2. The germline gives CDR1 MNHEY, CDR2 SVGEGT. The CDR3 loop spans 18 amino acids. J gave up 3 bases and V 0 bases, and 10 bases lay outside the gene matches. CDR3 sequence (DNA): TGTGCCAGCAGTTACTCCCCTGGTACGGGGGGGAACTACAATGAGCAGTTCTTC. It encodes CASSYSPGTGGNYNEQFF.

The CDR3 region has the DNA TGTGCCAGCAGCTCGTCCGGGGGTAACACTGAAGCTTTCTTT. Translating gives CASSSSGGNTEAFF. V usage is TRBV7-9 and J usage is TRBJ1-1; D possibly corresponds to TRBD1 (5 bases). This CDR3 is built from 14 residues. The V end lost 4 bases, the J end lost 2 bases, and 11 bases lay between the germline ends. Germline lookup yields CDR1 SEHNR and CDR2 FQNEAQ (reference sequence).

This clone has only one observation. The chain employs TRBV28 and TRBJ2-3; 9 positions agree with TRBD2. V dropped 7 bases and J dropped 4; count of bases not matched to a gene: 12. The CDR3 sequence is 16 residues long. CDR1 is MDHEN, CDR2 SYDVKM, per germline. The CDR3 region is CASTPIAGEAADTQYF. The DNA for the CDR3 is TGTGCCAGCACCCCGATAGCGGGAGAGGCGGCAGATACGCAGTATTTT.

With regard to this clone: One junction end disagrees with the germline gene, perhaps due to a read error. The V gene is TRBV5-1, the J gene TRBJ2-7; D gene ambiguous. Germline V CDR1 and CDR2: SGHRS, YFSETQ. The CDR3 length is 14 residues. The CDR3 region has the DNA TGTGCCAGCAGCTTGATCTCGTTTTCCTACGAGCAGTACTTC. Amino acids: CASSLISFSYEQYF.

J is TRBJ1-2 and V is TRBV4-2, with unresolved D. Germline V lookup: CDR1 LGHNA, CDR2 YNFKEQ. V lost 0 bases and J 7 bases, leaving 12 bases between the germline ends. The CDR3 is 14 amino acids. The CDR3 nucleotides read TGTGCCAGCAGCCAAGATGCGGTTTATACTGGCTACACCTTC. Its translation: CASSQDAVYTGYTF.

The CDR3 here is CASSVGLAGDFEQYF. In DNA, the CDR3 is TGTGCCAGCAGCGTAGGGTTAGCGGGAGATTTCGAGCAGTACTTC. The J gene is TRBJ2-7, the V gene TRBV9; the match to TRBD2 covers 9 bases. This CDR3 contains 15 residues. Germline V CDR1 and CDR2: SGDLS, YYNGEE. With 0 bases clipped from V and 6 bases from J, the junction kept 7 bases outside the gene matches.

The CDR3 DNA is TGTGCCTGGAGTCCCGGGACTAGCGATGAGACCCAGTACTTC. This gives the protein CAWSPGTSDETQYF. This rearrangement joins TRBV30 to TRBJ2-5; 10 bases line up with TRBD2. CDR3 length: 14 amino acids. V shed 2 bases and J 5 bases; nucleotides not matched to a gene: 5. The V gene's germline CDR1 is GTSNPN and CDR2 SVGIG (reference sequence).

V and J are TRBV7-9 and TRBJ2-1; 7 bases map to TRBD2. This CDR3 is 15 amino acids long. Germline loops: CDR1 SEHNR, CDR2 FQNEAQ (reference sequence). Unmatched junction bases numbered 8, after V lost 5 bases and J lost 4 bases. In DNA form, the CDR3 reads TGTGCCAGCAGCCCCTACGGGGGAGGGTACAATGAGCAGTTCTTC. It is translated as CASSPYGGGYNEQFF.

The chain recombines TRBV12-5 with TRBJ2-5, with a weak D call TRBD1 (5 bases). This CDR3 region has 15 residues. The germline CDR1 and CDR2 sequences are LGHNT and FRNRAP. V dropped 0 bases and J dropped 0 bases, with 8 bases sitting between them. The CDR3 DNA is TGTGCTAGTGGTTTGGTAAGCAGGGACCAAGAGACCCAGTACTTC. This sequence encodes CASGLVSRDQETQYF.

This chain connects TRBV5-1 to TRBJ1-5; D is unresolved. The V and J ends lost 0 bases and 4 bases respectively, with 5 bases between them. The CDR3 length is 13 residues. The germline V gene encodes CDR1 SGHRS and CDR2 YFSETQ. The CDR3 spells CASSLDRNQPQHF. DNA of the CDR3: TGCGCCAGCAGCTTGGACAGAAATCAGCCCCAGCATTTT.

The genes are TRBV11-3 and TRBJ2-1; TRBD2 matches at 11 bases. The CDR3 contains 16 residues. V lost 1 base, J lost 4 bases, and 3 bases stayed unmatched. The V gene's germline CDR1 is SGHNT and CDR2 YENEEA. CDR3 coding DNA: TGTGCCAGCAGCTTAGCCCGACTAGCGGGGTACAATGAGCAGTTCTTC. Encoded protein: CASSLARLAGYNEQFF.

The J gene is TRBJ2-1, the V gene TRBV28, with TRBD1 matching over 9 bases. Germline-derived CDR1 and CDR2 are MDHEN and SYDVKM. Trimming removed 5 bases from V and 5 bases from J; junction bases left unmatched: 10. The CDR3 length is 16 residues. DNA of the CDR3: TGTGCCAGCAGTCCTATGGGACAGGGCTTACACAATGAGCAGTTCTTC. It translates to CASSPMGQGLHNEQFF.

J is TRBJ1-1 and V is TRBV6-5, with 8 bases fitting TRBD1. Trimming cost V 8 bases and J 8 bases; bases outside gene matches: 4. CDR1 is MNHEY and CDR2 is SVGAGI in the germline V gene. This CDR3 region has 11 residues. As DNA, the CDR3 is TGTGCCAGCGGTTGGACAGGGGAAGCTTTCTTT. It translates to CASGWTGEAFF.

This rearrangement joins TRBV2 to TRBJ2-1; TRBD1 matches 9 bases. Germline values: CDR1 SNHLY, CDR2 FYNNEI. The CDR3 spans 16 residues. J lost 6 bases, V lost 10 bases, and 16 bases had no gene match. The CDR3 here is CATDSTRDRVGNEQFF. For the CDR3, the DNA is TGTGCCACAGATAGCACCCGGGACAGGGTGGGCAATGAGCAGTTCTTC.

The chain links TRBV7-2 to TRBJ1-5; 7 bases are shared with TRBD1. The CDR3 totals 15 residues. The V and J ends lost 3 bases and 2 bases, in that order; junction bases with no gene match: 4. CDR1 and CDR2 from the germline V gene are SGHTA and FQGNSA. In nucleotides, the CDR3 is TGTGCCAGCAGCTTTACAGGGGATCGCAATCAGCCCCAGCATTTT. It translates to CASSFTGDRNQPQHF.

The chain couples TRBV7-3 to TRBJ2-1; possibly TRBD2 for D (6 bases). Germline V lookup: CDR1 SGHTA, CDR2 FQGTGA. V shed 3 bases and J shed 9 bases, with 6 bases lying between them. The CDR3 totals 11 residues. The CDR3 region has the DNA TGTGCCAGCAGCTTCGGGAGTGAGCAGTTCTTC. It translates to CASSFGSEQFF.

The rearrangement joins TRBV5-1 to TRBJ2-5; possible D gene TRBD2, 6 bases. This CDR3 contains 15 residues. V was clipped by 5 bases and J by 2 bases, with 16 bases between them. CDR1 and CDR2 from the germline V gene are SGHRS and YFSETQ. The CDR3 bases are TGCGCCAGCAGATTAGCCCACGCGGGGCAAGAGACCCAGTACTTC. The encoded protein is CASRLAHAGQETQYF.